This T cell receptor beta chain derives from a study of blood T cell repertoires in COVID-19. Overall study context: Some COVID-19 samples were acute and others convalescent; all came from the United States, Italy and Spain. PBMCs, B-cell-depleted T cells, or T cells were the source of the cDNA or gDNA that made up the material.

Original data processing: Reference gene primer amplification gave nucleated cell count estimates. The table came from immunoSEQ multiplex PCR; TCRdb's copy has only in-frame clones and leaves some out. V, J and clone size were drawn from that table, and D and trimming were deduced from the DNA. The table includes approximately 100,000 clones, 75% to 90% detected once. CDR3 length equals 15 residues. V was trimmed by 7 bases and J by 6 bases, leaving 16 bases between them. From germline, CDR1 is MDHEN and CDR2 SYDVKM. The material sequenced was peripheral blood. The clonotype comes from a human donor in a cohort sampled during active COVID-19. The rearrangement joins TRBV28 to TRBJ1-6, with D perhaps matching TRBD1 (5 bases). CDR3 DNA sequence: TGTGCCAGCATAATCGGCGGGGGTTCTAATTCACCCCTCCACTTT. Protein sequence: CASIIGGGSNSPLHF.